Listed below are T cell receptor beta chains from one sample, sequenced in a study of vaccination and CD4 T cells after COVID-19. TCRdb re-called the PCR reads through MiXCR, storing one row per CDR3 protein. The table includes roughly 9,100 distinct CDR3 sequences, less than 35% detected once. Their antigen targets remain unknown. The material sequenced was CD4+ T cells from blood, cultured in vitro. These TCRs come from a human donor in good health. CDR3s include the opening cysteine and the closing phenylalanine or tryptophan. A D gene is named only where the DNA matches it firmly. Clone sizes are given selectively: once, few, many, or a class where the clone is expanded.

J: TRBJ1-1
D: .
V: TRBV10-3
size: few
CDR3: CAISSIEGFEAFF
DNA: TGTGCCATCAGCTCGATCGAGGGCTTTGAAGCTTTCTTT

J: TRBJ2-1
D: TRBD2
V: TRBV5-1
size: .
CDR3: CASSFGGRPNEQFF
DNA: TGCGCCAGCAGCTTTGGCGGGAGACCGAATGAGCAGTTCTTC

J: TRBJ2-3
D: .
V: TRBV6-4
size: .
CDR3: CASSEGTTSTDTQYF
DNA: TGTGCCAGCAGTGAGGGAACGACCAGCACAGATACGCAGTATTTT

J: TRBJ2-1
D: TRBD2
V: TRBV7-9
size: few
CDR3: CASSLLLRLAGDEQFF
DNA: TGTGCCAGCAGCTTATTACTGCGGCTAGCGGGCGATGAGCAGTTCTTC

J: TRBJ2-7
D: .
V: TRBV2
size: once
CDR3: CASSEAQGANEQYF
DNA: TGTGCCAGCAGTGAAGCGCAGGGAGCAAACGAGCAGTACTTC

J: TRBJ1-2
D: .
V: TRBV28
size: .
CDR3: CASSPPRTYGYTF
DNA: TGTGCCAGCAGCCCGCCGAGGACCTATGGCTACACCTTC

J: TRBJ2-7
D: TRBD1
V: TRBV5-4
size: once
CDR3: CASSGGTGSPRGYEQYF
DNA: TGTGCCAGCAGCGGGGGGACAGGGAGTCCCCGGGGGTACGAGCAGTACTTC

J: TRBJ1-2
D: TRBD1
V: TRBV7-2
size: .
CDR3: CASSQGQAFTF
DNA: TGTGCCAGCAGCCAAGGACAGGCCTTCACCTTC

J: TRBJ2-3
D: .
V: TRBV24-1
size: .
CDR3: CATSDFGGATDTQYF
DNA: TGTGCCACCAGTGATTTTGGGGGAGCCACAGATACGCAGTATTTT

J: TRBJ1-6
D: .
V: TRBV27
size: few
CDR3: CASSSAEGGIGSPLHF
DNA: TGTGCCAGCAGTTCGGCGGAAGGTGGCATTGGGTCACCCCTCCACTTT

J: TRBJ1-2
D: .
V: TRBV5-1
size: medium-sized
CDR3: CASSREGNYGYTF
DNA: TGCGCCAGCAGCCGGGAGGGGAACTATGGCTACACCTTC

J: TRBJ2-1
D: .
V: TRBV7-8
size: .
CDR3: CASSLGWAYNEQFF
DNA: TGTGCCAGCAGCTTAGGGTGGGCCTACAATGAGCAGTTCTTC

J: TRBJ2-7
D: .
V: TRBV24-1
size: .
CDR3: CATSGATGDGYEQYF
DNA: TGTGCCACCAGTGGCGCCACAGGAGACGGGTACGAGCAGTACTTC

J: TRBJ2-5
D: .
V: TRBV4-3
size: few
CDR3: CASSQDVSGNQETQYF
DNA: TGCGCCAGCAGCCAAGATGTGTCCGGGAACCAAGAGACCCAGTACTTC

J: TRBJ1-1
D: .
V: TRBV28
size: few
CDR3: CASTLWAGRDTEAFF
DNA: TGTGCCAGCACCCTTTGGGCAGGGAGGGACACTGAAGCTTTCTTT

J: TRBJ2-5
D: .
V: TRBV28
size: .
CDR3: CASSFGTASSGQYF
DNA: TGTGCCAGCAGTTTTGGGACAGCCAGTAGCGGCCAGTACTTC

J: TRBJ2-7
D: TRBD2
V: TRBV7-9
size: medium-sized
CDR3: CASSSLKGRGIYEQYF
DNA: TGTGCCAGCAGCTCCCTAAAGGGGCGGGGGATTTACGAGCAGTACTTC

J: TRBJ1-1
D: .
V: TRBV11-3
size: .
CDR3: CASSETFF
DNA: TGTGCCAGCAGCGAGACTTTCTTT

J: TRBJ2-2
D: TRBD1
V: TRBV6-4
size: .
CDR3: CASSVAGGLNTGELFF
DNA: TGTGCCAGCAGTGTGGCAGGGGGCCTGAACACCGGGGAGCTGTTTTTT

J: TRBJ1-5
D: TRBD1
V: TRBV30
size: .
CDR3: CAWSGGTGGDQPQHF
DNA: TGTGCCTGGAGCGGGGGAACAGGGGGCGATCAGCCCCAGCATTTT

J: TRBJ1-2
D: .
V: TRBV28
size: few
CDR3: CASRPPLGSTNRNYGYTF
DNA: TGTGCCAGCAGGCCCCCTTTGGGCAGTACCAACCGTAACTATGGCTACACCTTC

J: TRBJ1-5
D: .
V: TRBV10-2
size: few
CDR3: CASSEWGNQPQHF
DNA: TGCGCCAGCAGTGAGTGGGGCAATCAGCCCCAGCATTTT

J: TRBJ2-5
D: TRBD2
V: TRBV14
size: once
CDR3: CASSQGGGGSGETQYF
DNA: TGTGCCAGCAGCCAAGGAGGTGGCGGGAGTGGTGAGACCCAGTACTTC

J: TRBJ2-7
D: .
V: TRBV7-2
size: .
CDR3: CASSQVTGGWWQYF
DNA: TGTGCCAGCAGCCAGGTCACCGGGGGCTGGTGGCAGTACTTC

J: TRBJ2-7
D: .
V: TRBV5-4
size: .
CDR3: CASSLKGYEQYF
DNA: TGTGCCAGCAGCTTGAAGGGTTACGAGCAGTACTTC

J: TRBJ2-1
D: TRBD2
V: TRBV15
size: once
CDR3: CATSRDHGGVFSYNEQFF
DNA: TGTGCCACCAGCAGAGATCACGGGGGGGTCTTCTCCTACAATGAGCAGTTCTTC

J: TRBJ2-3
D: .
V: TRBV7-3
size: .
CDR3: CASSDMAEDTQYF
DNA: TGTGCCAGCAGCGACATGGCGGAAGATACGCAGTATTTT

J: TRBJ2-3
D: TRBD2
V: TRBV5-4
size: few
CDR3: CASSVLADSDTQYF
DNA: TGTGCCAGCAGCGTACTAGCGGACTCAGATACGCAGTATTTT

J: TRBJ2-3
D: .
V: TRBV24-1
size: .
CDR3: CATQLRDTQYF
DNA: TGTGCCACTCAACTACGAGATACGCAGTATTTT

J: TRBJ1-1
D: TRBD1
V: TRBV7-6
size: .
CDR3: CASSRTRDRGLNTEAFF
DNA: TGTGCCAGCAGCAGAACCCGGGACAGGGGACTGAACACTGAAGCTTTCTTT

J: TRBJ1-5
D: TRBD1
V: TRBV6-5
size: few
CDR3: CASSSLVQGAPNQPQHF
DNA: TGTGCCAGCAGTTCCCTTGTACAGGGGGCGCCGAATCAGCCCCAGCATTTT

J: TRBJ1-6
D: TRBD1
V: TRBV7-3
size: few
CDR3: CASSLGGGAGLSSPLHF
DNA: TGTGCCAGCAGCTTAGGAGGGGGCGCAGGTTTAAGTTCACCCCTCCACTTT

J: TRBJ2-1
D: TRBD1
V: TRBV6-2/TRBV6-3
size: .
CDR3: CASSRQGAVYNEQFF
DNA: TGTGCCAGCAGCCGACAGGGGGCGGTCTACAATGAGCAGTTCTTC

J: TRBJ2-3
D: TRBD1
V: TRBV7-2
size: .
CDR3: CASSYRQGAADTQYF
DNA: TGTGCCAGCAGCTATAGACAGGGGGCGGCAGATACGCAGTATTTT

J: TRBJ2-7
D: .
V: TRBV11-2
size: few
CDR3: CASSFGTGYHEQYF
DNA: TGTGCCAGCAGCTTTGGAACAGGGTATCACGAGCAGTACTTC

J: TRBJ2-5
D: .
V: TRBV6-5
size: few
CDR3: CASSYPGRLQETQYF
DNA: TGTGCCAGCAGTTACCCGGGACGGCTCCAAGAGACCCAGTACTTC

J: TRBJ2-1
D: TRBD1
V: TRBV2
size: few
CDR3: CASSGRDRGYNEQFF
DNA: TGTGCCAGCAGTGGTCGGGACAGGGGTTACAATGAGCAGTTCTTC

J: TRBJ1-1
D: .
V: TRBV7-9
size: few
CDR3: CASSPRATRSWTFF
DNA: TGTGCCAGCAGCCCAAGGGCCACTAGAAGTTGGACTTTCTTT

J: TRBJ1-1
D: .
V: TRBV28
size: .
CDR3: CASSPGQRTEAFF
DNA: TGTGCCAGCAGTCCCGGACAGAGGACTGAAGCTTTCTTT

J: TRBJ1-1
D: TRBD1
V: TRBV20-1
size: .
CDR3: CSARTGGNTEAFF
DNA: TGCAGTGCTAGGACAGGGGGCAACACTGAAGCTTTCTTT

J: TRBJ1-5
D: .
V: TRBV2
size: .
CDR3: CASSESGPNQPQHF
DNA: TGTGCCAGCAGTGAGTCAGGACCCAATCAGCCCCAGCATTTT

J: TRBJ2-5
D: .
V: TRBV7-3
size: once
CDR3: CASSLKVAGQETQYF
DNA: TGTGCCAGCAGCTTAAAGGTGGCGGGACAAGAGACCCAGTACTTC

J: TRBJ1-1
D: TRBD1
V: TRBV28
size: few
CDR3: CASSLGTGNTEAFF
DNA: TGTGCCAGCAGTTTAGGGACAGGGAACACTGAAGCTTTCTTT

J: TRBJ2-7
D: .
V: TRBV28
size: .
CDR3: CASSSPPAVSYEQYF
DNA: TGTGCCAGCAGCTCACCTCCGGCGGTTTCCTACGAGCAGTACTTC

J: TRBJ2-3
D: .
V: TRBV7-3
size: .
CDR3: CASGWGGSADTQYF
DNA: TGTGCCAGCGGCTGGGGGGGCAGCGCAGATACGCAGTATTTT

J: TRBJ2-5
D: .
V: TRBV7-2
size: once
CDR3: CASSRDYRQETQYF
DNA: TGTGCCAGCAGCCGCGACTATCGTCAAGAGACCCAGTACTTC

J: TRBJ2-1
D: .
V: TRBV10-3
size: .
CDR3: CAISEFGGSYNEQFF
DNA: TGTGCCATCAGTGAGTTTGGTGGCAGCTACAATGAGCAGTTCTTC

J: TRBJ2-3
D: .
V: TRBV7-9
size: few
CDR3: CASSLLEMGLRTDTQYF
DNA: TGTGCCAGCAGTTTACTAGAAATGGGGCTACGCACAGATACGCAGTATTTT

J: TRBJ2-5
D: .
V: TRBV27
size: .
CDR3: CASKGRETQYF
DNA: TGTGCCAGCAAGGGGAGGGAGACCCAGTACTTC

J: TRBJ2-1
D: .
V: TRBV9
size: .
CDR3: CVSSEGSDPSYNEQFF
DNA: TGTGTCAGCAGCGAGGGATCGGACCCGAGCTACAATGAGCAGTTCTTC

J: TRBJ2-7
D: TRBD2
V: TRBV24-1
size: few
CDR3: CATSPGLAGSEQYF
DNA: TGTGCCACCTCTCCCGGACTAGCGGGCTCCGAGCAGTACTTC

J: TRBJ2-5
D: TRBD2
V: TRBV15
size: .
CDR3: CATSKGLAGGGGQETQYF
DNA: TGTGCCACCAGCAAGGGACTAGCGGGAGGAGGAGGACAAGAGACCCAGTACTTC

J: TRBJ1-3
D: .
V: TRBV20-1
size: .
CDR3: CSARYRAGNTIYF
DNA: TGCAGTGCTAGATACAGGGCTGGAAACACCATATATTTT

J: TRBJ1-2
D: .
V: TRBV5-1
size: .
CDR3: CASSTRGANYGYTF
DNA: TGCGCCAGCAGTACGAGGGGCGCTAACTATGGCTACACCTTC

J: TRBJ1-2
D: TRBD1
V: TRBV18
size: .
CDR3: CASSPPRGPGGYGYTF
DNA: TGTGCCAGCTCACCACCGAGGGGGCCCGGTGGCTATGGCTACACCTTC

J: TRBJ2-5
D: TRBD1
V: TRBV12-3/TRBV12-4
size: .
CDR3: CASSYRGVETQYF
DNA: TGTGCCAGCAGTTACAGGGGAGTAGAGACCCAGTACTTC